This T cell receptor beta chain came from a study of beta chain features in type 1 diabetes (dated by TCRdb to the late 2010s). With regard to the full study: Patients and healthy donors did not differ in mean age, gender distribution, total cell number or subset yield. A total of 90 million to 140 million sorted cells were examined across all samples, and RNA yield correlated strongly with the number of cells per subset. In the study, TCRB repertoires of sorted circulating CD4+ T cell subsets from recently diagnosed type 1 diabetes patients were compared with those of matched healthy donors. Regulatory and stem cell-like memory subsets were obtained from only 8 patients and roughly eight healthy donors, while naive and central memory subsets were obtained from all 30 or so donors. Broad study findings and their caveats: Shorter templates might be favored by PCR, yet because patient and control samples were amplified and corrected together, any such skew would affect both groups equally. Because cDNA was sequenced instead of genomic DNA, highly expressing activated cells could be over-represented, though the groups showed no difference in activation or CD3 levels. Because small numbers of individuals were included in the HLA sub-analyses, any influence of HLA type on TCRB rearrangement was left unresolved. At VDJ recombination sites, patients with type 1 diabetes made fewer insertions and deleted more nucleotides, a pattern implying thymic rearrangement abnormalities. Naive, central memory and regulatory TCRB repertoires appeared to be more alike among patients than among healthy donors. Type 1 diabetes patients showed a moderate but significant shortening of TCRB CDR3 length in all four CD4+ subsets.

The entire isolated RNA was reverse transcribed using the High Capacity cDNA Reverse Transcription Kit, and thus expressed TCRB transcripts were sequenced. Naive, central memory and regulatory T cell samples underwent deep immunoSEQ sequencing, averaging around 4 million total reads per sample. Sorted cells were lysed in RLT buffer, and RNA was extracted using DNase-treated RNeasy Micro or Mini kits according to cell number. Each cell subset was processed separately to prevent cross-contamination, with patient and healthy donor samples processed together. Using the immunoSEQ multiplex PCR, TCRB sequences were amplified from cDNA into 87-bp fragments spanning the CDR3 region. Amplicons were sequenced on the Illumina HiSeq platform. The original methods were these. Synthetic template baselines were used to correct PCR bias computationally, reads within Hamming distance 2 were collapsed together, and singletons that could not be merged were discarded. By aligning reads against IMGT, V, D and J genes, CDR3 length, and insertions or deletions at six rearrangement sites were assigned. Within each subset, clonotype counts were normalized to sorted cell number, and only after that were true diversity and Gini coefficients computed with the tcR R package. The overlap coefficient, calculated on TCRB nucleotide sequences, was used to quantify repertoire sharing. Out-of-frame TCRB sequences from naive cells were analyzed to stand in for the pre-selection repertoire. The clones in this table, taken by TCRdb from immuneACCESS, are in-frame only. Not every clone is retained; where verified, under half of the shortfall comes from an unresolved V gene, and the cause of the rest is unknown. V and J calls and clone size come straight from that table; D and trimming were deduced from the DNA. The sample records under 300,000 clones, less than 30% of which are singletons. The ten largest clones represent 0.012% of the sample.

Each donor gave one peripheral blood draw, averaging approximately 110 mL, which was collected into heparinised tubes. Using a panel that included CD45RO, CCR7, CD25, CD127, CD95 and CD27, naive, central memory, regulatory and stem cell-like memory CD4+ T cells were sorted on a BD FACSAria II. All sorted populations exceeded 95% purity. PBMCs were separated immediately by Lymphoprep density gradient centrifugation and were stained directly, without being cultured. To minimize batch effects, samples were stained and sorted in pairs, one healthy donor with one patient per experiment. The table lists this clone with a few counts. Its antigen specificity is not known. No base qualities exist here, and no much larger clone lies one base off it. Sequenced material: naive CD4+ T cells from blood. In light of the paper, this sample's cell subset or site label describes: true naive CD4+ T cells. The sequence was obtained from a woman younger than 45 with type 1 diabetes.

The nucleotide sequence is given as TGTGCCTGGACCTCGTATCCTGGAAACACCATATATTTT. It is translated as CAWTSYPGNTIYF. The chain employs TRBV30 and TRBJ1-3, with the D gene call left open. The CDR3 spans 13 residues, from the cysteine through the phenylalanine. CDR3 DNA is the only sequence kept; it has 39 bases, read in frame from the first base. CDR1 and CDR2 are drawn from the germline V gene (reference sequence): GTSNPN, SVGIG. Cut back by 4 bases and 2 bases, the V and J ends lie 9 bases apart.